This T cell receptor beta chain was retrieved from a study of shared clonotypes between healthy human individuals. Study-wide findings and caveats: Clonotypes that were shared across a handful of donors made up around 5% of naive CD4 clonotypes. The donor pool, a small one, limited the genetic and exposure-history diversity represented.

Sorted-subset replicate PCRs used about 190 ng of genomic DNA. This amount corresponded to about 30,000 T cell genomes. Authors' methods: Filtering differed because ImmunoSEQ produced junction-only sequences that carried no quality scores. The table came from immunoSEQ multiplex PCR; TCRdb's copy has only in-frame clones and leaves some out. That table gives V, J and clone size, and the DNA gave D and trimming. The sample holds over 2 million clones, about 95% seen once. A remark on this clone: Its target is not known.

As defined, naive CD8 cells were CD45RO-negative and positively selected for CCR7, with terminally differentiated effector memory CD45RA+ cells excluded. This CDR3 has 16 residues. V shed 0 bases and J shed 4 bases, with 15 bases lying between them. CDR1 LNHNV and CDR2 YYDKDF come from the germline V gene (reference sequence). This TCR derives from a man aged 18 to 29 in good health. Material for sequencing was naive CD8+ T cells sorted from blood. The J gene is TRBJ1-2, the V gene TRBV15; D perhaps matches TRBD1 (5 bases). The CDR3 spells CATSRDLGLTGYGYTF. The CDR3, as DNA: TGTGCCACCAGCAGAGATCTGGGGTTAACAGGCTATGGCTACACCTTC.